This T cell receptor beta chain was retrieved from a study of T cell responses to AZD1222 COVID-19 vaccine. Clones were sequenced by immunoSEQ multiplex PCR, and TCRdb holds only the in-frame ones, with some missing. The data show about 140,000 clones, and the top ten clones hold about 2.2%. The V gene's germline CDR1 is LNHDA and CDR2 SQIVND (reference sequence). The CDR3 has 14 amino acids. V was pared by 3 bases and J by 7 bases, with 10 bases between. The specimen was peripheral blood. The gene calls are TRBV19 and TRBJ1-6; the D gene is possibly TRBD1 (6 bases). The sequence derives from an adult in good health. The CDR3 DNA sequence: TGTGCCAGTAGTATGCTTGGACAGAATTCACCCCTCCACTTT. It codes for CASSMLGQNSPLHF.